The clone carrying this TCR beta chain was seen at least ten times. The data were taken from a study of early T cells in non-severe SARS-CoV-2 infection. Attachment of unique molecular identifiers was made to individual cDNA molecules. TCRdb recomputed calls from the 5' RACE reads with MiXCR, one row per CDR3 protein. The data hold approximately 90,000 distinct CDR3 sequences, with 9.5% to 11% observed a single time. V was clipped by 5 bases and J by 3 bases, with 9 bases between them. Germline CDR1 reads SGHRS; CDR2 reads YFSETQ. The CDR3 is 12 residues long. Sequencing used whole blood, obtained at baseline. The genes are TRBV5-1 and TRBJ2-7; D unresolved. The receptor comes from an adult who was a healthcare worker with PCR-confirmed SARS-CoV-2 infection or an uninfected control (not recorded which). The CDR3 is CASSSDGYEQYF. CDR3 in DNA: TGCGCCAGCAGTTCGGACGGCTACGAGCAGTACTTC.